This T cell receptor (beta chain) was sequenced for a study of beta chain features in type 1 diabetes. As for the study in general: No patient-donor differences in age, gender, total cells or subset yield. Sorted cells numbering some 110 million were examined across all samples.

Every bit of the isolated RNA underwent reverse transcription, so sequencing read expressed TCRB transcripts. The table came from immunoSEQ multiplex PCR; TCRdb's copy has only in-frame clones and leaves some out. Found here are some 360,000 clones, 8% to 10% of them singletons; the top ten hold approximately 0.55%. V lost 5 bases and J lost 2, with 13 bases in between. The CDR3 is made up of 14 amino acids. Germline V CDR1 and CDR2: MNHEY, SVGAGI. Turning to this clone: The antigen remains unidentified.

The study, taken as a whole, reports: VDJ junctions from patients with type 1 diabetes contained fewer insertions and more deletions. Shortening of TCRB CDR3s, moderate but significant, appeared in all four CD4+ subsets of Type 1 diabetes patients. In the patient group, naive, central memory and Treg TCRB repertoires seemed more alike than in the healthy donor group.

The clonotype originates from a young man with type 1 diabetes. This chain connects TRBV6-5 to TRBJ2-7; a possible D gene is TRBD1 (6 bases). The sequenced sample was central memory CD4+ T cells from blood. CDR3 nucleotides: TGTGCCAGCAGTGGGATGTGGACAGCCTACGAGCAGTACTTC. This sequence encodes CASSGMWTAYEQYF.